This T cell receptor (beta chain) appears in the sequencing data of a study of CD8 T cells in ankylosing spondylitis. Quantitative 5'-RACE with molecular barcodes generated TCR beta libraries. One entry per CDR3 protein, called by TCRdb with MiXCR from the 5' RACE reads. This sample has hundreds of thousands of distinct CDR3 sequences, with under 8.5% found just once. The table lists this clonotype with many counts. The antigen is not known. Study findings and constraints: Several of the motif variants were reported before in synovial fluid and blood from reactive arthritis. A TCR beta motif made of fewer than ten highly homologous variants seemed typical of ankylosing spondylitis blood. With a CD8+ phenotype, disease-linked clones were relatively rare in peripheral blood.

The CDR3 runs to 12 residues. Trimming took off 5 bases at V and 10 bases at J, with 11 bases between the two ends. Per germline, CDR1 MNHEY and CDR2 SVGEGT. The receptor comes from a female donor with ankylosing spondylitis or in good health (not recorded which). The genes are TRBV6-2 or TRBV6-3 and TRBJ2-2, with D perhaps TRBD2 (6 bases). Sequenced sample: blood, either unsorted or a sorted T cell fraction (not recorded which). The CDR3 sequence is CASSPTGVELFF. The DNA for the CDR3 is TGTGCCAGCAGTCCCACGGGAGTGGAGCTGTTTTTT.